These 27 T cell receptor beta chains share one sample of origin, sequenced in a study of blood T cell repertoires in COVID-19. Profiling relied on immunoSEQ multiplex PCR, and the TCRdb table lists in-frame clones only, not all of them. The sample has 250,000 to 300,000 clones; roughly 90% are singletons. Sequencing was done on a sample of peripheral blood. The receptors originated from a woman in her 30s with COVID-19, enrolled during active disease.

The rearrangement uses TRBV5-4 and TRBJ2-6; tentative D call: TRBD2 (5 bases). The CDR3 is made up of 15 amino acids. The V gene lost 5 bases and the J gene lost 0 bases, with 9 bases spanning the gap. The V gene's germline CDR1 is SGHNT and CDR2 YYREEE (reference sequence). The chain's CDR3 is CASRPRDSGANVLTF. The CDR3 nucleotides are TGTGCCAGCAGGCCCCGGGACTCTGGGGCCAACGTCCTGACTTTC. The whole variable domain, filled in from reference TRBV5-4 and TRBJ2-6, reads ETGVTQSPTHLIKTRGQQVTLRCSSQSGHNTVSWYQQALGQGPQFIFQYYREEENGRGNFPPRFSGLQFPNYSSELNVNALELDDSALYLCASRPRDSGANVLTFGAGSRLTVL.

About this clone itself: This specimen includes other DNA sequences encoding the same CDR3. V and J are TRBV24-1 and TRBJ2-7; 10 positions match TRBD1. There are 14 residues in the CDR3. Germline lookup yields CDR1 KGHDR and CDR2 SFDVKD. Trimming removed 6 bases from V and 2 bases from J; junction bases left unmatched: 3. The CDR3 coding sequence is TGTGCCACCAGTCCCGGACAGGGGGCCTACGAGCAGTACTTC. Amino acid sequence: CATSPGQGAYEQYF.

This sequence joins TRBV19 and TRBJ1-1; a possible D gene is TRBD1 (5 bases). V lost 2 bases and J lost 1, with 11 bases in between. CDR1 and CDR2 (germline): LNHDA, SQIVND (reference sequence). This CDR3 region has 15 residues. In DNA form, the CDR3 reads TGTGCCAGTAGTATATGGGGCCGTGGGAACACTGAAGCTTTCTTT. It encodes CASSIWGRGNTEAFF. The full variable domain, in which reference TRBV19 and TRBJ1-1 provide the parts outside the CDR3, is DGGITQSPKYLFRKEGQNVTLSCEQNLNHDAMYWYRQDPGQGLRLIYYSQIVNDFQKGDIAEGYSVSREKKESFPLTVTSAQKNPTAFYLCASSIWGRGNTEAFFGQGTRLTVV.

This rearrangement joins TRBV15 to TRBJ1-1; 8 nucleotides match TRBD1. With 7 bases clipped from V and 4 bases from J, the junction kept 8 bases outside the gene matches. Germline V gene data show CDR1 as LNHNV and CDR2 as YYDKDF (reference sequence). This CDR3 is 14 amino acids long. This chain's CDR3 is CATTDRGGGTEAFF. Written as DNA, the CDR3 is TGTGCCACCACAGACAGGGGTGGTGGCACTGAAGCTTTCTTT.

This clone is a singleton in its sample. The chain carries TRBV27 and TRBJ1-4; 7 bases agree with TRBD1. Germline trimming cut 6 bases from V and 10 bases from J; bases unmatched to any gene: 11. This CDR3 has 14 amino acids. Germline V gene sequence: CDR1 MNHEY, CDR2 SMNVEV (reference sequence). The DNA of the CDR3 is TGTGCCAGCAGCCCTGACAGGGTTGGGGGAAAACTGTTTTTT. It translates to CASSPDRVGGKLFF.

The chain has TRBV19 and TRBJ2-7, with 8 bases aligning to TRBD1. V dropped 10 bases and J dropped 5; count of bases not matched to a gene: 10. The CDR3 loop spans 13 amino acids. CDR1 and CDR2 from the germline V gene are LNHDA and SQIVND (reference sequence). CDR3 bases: TGTGCCAATATTGACAGGGGTCCCAACGAGCAGTACTTC. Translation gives CANIDRGPNEQYF.

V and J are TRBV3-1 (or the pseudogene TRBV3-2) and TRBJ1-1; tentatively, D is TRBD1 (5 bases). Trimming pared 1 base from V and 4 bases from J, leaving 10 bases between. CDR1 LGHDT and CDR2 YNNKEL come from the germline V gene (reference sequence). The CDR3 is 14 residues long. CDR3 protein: CASSQGGGITEAFF. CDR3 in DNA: TGTGCCAGCAGCCAAGGTGGGGGGATCACTGAAGCTTTCTTT.

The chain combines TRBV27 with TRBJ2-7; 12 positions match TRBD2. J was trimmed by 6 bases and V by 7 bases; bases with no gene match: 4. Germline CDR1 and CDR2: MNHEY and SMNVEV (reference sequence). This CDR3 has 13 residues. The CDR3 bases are TGTGCCAGCAAACTAGCGGGAGGCGTCGAGCAGTACTTC. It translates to CASKLAGGVEQYF.

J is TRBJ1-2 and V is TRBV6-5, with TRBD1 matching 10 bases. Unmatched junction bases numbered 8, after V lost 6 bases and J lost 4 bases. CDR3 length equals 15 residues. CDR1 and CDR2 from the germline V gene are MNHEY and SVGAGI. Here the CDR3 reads CASRAGDRGFYGYTF. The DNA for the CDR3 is TGTGCCAGCAGAGCCGGGGACAGGGGATTCTATGGCTACACCTTC.

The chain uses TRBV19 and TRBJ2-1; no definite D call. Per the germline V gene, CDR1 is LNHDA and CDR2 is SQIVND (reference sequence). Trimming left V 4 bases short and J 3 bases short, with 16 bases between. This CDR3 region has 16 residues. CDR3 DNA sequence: TGTGCCAGTAGTACTTTGGCCAGGCTCAGCTACAATGAGCAGTTCTTC. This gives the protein CASSTLARLSYNEQFF.

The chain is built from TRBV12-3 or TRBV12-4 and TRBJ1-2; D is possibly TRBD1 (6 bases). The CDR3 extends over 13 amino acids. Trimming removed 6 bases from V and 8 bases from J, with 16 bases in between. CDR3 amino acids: CASSVQGFLGYTF. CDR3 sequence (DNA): TGTGCCAGCAGCGTACAGGGTTTTCTAGGCTACACCTTC.

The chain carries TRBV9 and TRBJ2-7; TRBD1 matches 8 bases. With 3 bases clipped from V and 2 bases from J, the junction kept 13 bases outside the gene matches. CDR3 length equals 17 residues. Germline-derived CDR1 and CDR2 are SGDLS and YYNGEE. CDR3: CASSAGQGRASAYEQYF. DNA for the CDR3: TGTGCCAGCAGCGCAGGACAGGGTCGGGCTAGCGCCTACGAGCAGTACTTC.

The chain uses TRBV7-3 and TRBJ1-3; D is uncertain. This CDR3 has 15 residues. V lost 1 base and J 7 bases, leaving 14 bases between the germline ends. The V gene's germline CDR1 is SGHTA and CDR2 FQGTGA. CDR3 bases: TGTGCCAGCAGCTTAAACCCCGGCTGGGCTAACACCATATATTTT. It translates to CASSLNPGWANTIYF.

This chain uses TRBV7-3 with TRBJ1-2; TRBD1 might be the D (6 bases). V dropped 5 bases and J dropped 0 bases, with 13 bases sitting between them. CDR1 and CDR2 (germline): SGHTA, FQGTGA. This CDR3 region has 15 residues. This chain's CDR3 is CASSATGLTNYGYTF. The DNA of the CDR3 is TGTGCCAGCAGCGCAACAGGGCTAACTAACTATGGCTACACCTTC.

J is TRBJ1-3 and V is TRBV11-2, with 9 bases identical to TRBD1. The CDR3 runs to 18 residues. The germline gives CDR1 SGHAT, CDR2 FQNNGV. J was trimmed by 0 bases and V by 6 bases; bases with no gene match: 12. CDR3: CASRPPGQGLFSGNTIYF. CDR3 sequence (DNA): TGTGCCAGCAGACCTCCGGGACAGGGTTTATTCTCTGGAAACACCATATATTTT.

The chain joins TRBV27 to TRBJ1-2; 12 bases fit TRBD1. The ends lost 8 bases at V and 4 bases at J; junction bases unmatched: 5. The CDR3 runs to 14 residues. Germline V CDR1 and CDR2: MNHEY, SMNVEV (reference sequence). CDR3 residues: CASGDRGRGYGYTF. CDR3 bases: TGTGCCAGCGGGGACAGGGGGCGAGGCTATGGCTACACCTTC.

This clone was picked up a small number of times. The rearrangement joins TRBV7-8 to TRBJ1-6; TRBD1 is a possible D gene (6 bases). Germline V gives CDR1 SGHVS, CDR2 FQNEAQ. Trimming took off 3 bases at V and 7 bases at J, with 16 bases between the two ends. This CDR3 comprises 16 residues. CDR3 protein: CASSLMTGFSNSPLHF. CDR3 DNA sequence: TGTGCCAGCAGCTTGATGACAGGTTTCTCAAATTCACCCCTCCACTTT.

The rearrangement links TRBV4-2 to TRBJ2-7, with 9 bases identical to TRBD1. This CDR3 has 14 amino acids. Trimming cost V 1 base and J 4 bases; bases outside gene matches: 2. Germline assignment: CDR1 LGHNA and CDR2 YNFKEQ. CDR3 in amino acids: CASSQVGTGYEQYF. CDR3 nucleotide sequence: TGTGCCAGCAGCCAAGTCGGGACAGGGTACGAGCAGTACTTC.

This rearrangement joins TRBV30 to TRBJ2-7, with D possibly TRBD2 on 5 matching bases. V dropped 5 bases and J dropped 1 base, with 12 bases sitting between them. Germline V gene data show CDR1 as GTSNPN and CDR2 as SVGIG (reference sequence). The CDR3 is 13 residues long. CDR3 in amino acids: CAWLTRDSYEQYF. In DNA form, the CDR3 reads TGTGCCTGGTTGACGAGGGATTCCTACGAGCAGTACTTC. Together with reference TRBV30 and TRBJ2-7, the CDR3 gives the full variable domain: SQTIHQWPATLVQPVGSPLSLECTVEGTSNPNLYWYRQAAGRGLQLLFYSVGIGQISSEVPQNLSASRPQDRQFILSSKKLLLSDSGFYLCAWLTRDSYEQYFGPGTRLTVT.

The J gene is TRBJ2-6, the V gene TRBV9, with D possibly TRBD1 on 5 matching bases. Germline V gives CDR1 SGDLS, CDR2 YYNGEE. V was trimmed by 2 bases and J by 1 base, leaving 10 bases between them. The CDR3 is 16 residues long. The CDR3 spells CASSVRKGSGANVLTF. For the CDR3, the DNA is TGTGCCAGCAGCGTTAGGAAGGGGTCTGGGGCCAACGTCCTGACTTTC.

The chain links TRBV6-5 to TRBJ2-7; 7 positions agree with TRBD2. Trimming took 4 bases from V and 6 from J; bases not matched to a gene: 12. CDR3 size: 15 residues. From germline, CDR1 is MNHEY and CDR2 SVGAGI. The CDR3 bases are TGTGCCAGCAGTTCCTACGGCGGGAGTAATTCCGAGCAGTACTTC. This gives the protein CASSSYGGSNSEQYF.

The CDR3 coding sequence is TGTGCCAGCAGTTACTCTGAGTTAGTTGACTACGAGCAGTACTTC. Protein: CASSYSELVDYEQYF. The gene calls are TRBV6-6 and TRBJ2-7; the D is unclear. The ends were cut back, 0 bases at V and 3 bases at J, with 12 bases in the middle. The CDR3 is 15 amino acids. Germline V lookup: CDR1 MNHNY, CDR2 SVGAGI (reference sequence).

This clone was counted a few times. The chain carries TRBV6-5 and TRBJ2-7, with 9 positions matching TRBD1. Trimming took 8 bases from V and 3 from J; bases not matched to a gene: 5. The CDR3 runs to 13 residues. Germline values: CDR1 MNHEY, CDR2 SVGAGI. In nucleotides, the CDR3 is TGTGCCAGCGGGGAGGGACAGGGCTACGAGCAGTACTTC. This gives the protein CASGEGQGYEQYF.

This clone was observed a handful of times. The CDR3 DNA sequence: TGTGCCAGCAGCCCCAGGGGGCCCGGAGGGGAGCTGTTTTTT. Amino acid sequence: CASSPRGPGGELFF. V usage is TRBV6-5 and J usage is TRBJ2-2; 8 bases match TRBD1. J was trimmed by 8 bases and V by 6 bases; bases with no gene match: 8. Germline V gene sequence: CDR1 MNHEY, CDR2 SVGAGI. The CDR3 is 14 residues long.

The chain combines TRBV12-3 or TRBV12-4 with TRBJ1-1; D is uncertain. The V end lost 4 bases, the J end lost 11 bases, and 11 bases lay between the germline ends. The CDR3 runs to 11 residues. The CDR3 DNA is TGTGCCAGCAGTTCTCTAATTTTGGCTTTCTTT. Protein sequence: CASSSLILAFF.

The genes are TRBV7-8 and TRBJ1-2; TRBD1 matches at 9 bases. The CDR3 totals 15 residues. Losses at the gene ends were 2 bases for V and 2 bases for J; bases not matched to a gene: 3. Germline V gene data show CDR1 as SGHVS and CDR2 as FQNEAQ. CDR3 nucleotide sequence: TGTGCCAGCAGCTTATGGGACAGGGAAAACTATGGCTACACCTTC. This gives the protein CASSLWDRENYGYTF.

The chain's CDR3 is CASSSPEDRGLDEAFF. In nucleotides, the CDR3 is TGTGCCAGCAGCTCACCGGAGGACAGGGGGCTGGATGAAGCTTTCTTT. This chain connects TRBV5-4 to TRBJ1-1, with 11 bases identical to TRBD1. The V gene end was trimmed by 3 bases and the J gene end by 7 bases; junction bases not matched to a gene: 11. CDR3 length equals 16 residues. The germline CDR1 and CDR2 sequences are SGHNT and YYREEE (reference sequence).